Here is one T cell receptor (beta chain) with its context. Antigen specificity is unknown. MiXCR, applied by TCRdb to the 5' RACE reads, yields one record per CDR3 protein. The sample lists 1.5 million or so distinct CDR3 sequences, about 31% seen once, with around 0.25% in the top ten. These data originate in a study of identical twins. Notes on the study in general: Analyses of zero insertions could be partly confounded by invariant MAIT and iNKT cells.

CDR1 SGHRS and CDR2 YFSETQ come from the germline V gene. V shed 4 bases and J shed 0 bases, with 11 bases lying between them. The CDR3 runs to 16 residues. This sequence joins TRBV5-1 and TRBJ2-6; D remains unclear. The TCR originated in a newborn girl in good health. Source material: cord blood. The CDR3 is CASSPLTGSGANVLTF. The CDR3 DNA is TGCGCCAGCAGCCCCTTGACGGGCTCTGGGGCCAACGTCCTGACTTTC.